The 24 T cell receptor beta chains presented below share a single source sample, sequenced in a study of radiotherapy plus CTLA-4 blockade in lung cancer. Measured with immunoSEQ multiplex PCR; TCRdb has only the in-frame clones, and not every one. The sample carries fewer than 100,000 clones, about four fifths recorded once. The sample here was peripheral blood, taken from a patient treated with radiotherapy plus ipilimumab. The receptors here all came from a human donor with non-small cell lung cancer who had stable disease on radiotherapy plus ipilimumab.

The DNA for the CDR3 is TGTGCCAGCACATCGGGAGTCTATGGCTACACCTTC. Its protein is CASTSGVYGYTF. The rearrangement joins TRBV28 to TRBJ1-2; unclear D gene. Germline assignment: CDR1 MDHEN and CDR2 SYDVKM. The V gene lost 7 bases and the J gene lost 4 bases, with 10 bases spanning the gap. This CDR3 region has 12 residues.

This clone occurred a few times. The V call is TRBV6-6, the J call TRBJ1-5; D gene unclear. Trimming shortened V by 6 bases and J by 7 bases, and 16 bases separated the two germline ends. CDR1 and CDR2 from the germline V gene are MNHNY and SVGAGI (reference sequence). The CDR3 covers 14 residues. This CDR3 reads CASSRGVIRQPQHF. The CDR3 DNA sequence: TGTGCCAGCAGCCGTGGGGTGATAAGGCAGCCCCAGCATTTT.

This sequence joins TRBV7-9 and TRBJ2-2, with 8 bases that match TRBD1. The CDR3 has 17 residues. Germline V CDR1 and CDR2: SEHNR, FQNEAQ (reference sequence). V lost 4 bases and J lost 1; bases outside the gene matches: 8. This CDR3 reads CASSSRIGTGNTGELFF. The CDR3, as DNA: TGTGCCAGCAGCTCCCGGATAGGGACAGGGAACACCGGGGAGCTGTTTTTT.

The genes are TRBV27 and TRBJ1-6, with TRBD1 matching 11 bases. The CDR3 sequence is 16 residues long. V was pared by 3 bases and J by 6 bases, with 4 bases of the junction left unmatched. CDR1 and CDR2 (germline): MNHEY, SMNVEV (reference sequence). CDR3 in amino acids: CASSLGTGGSNSPLHF. CDR3 DNA: TGTGCCAGCAGTTTGGGGACAGGGGGAAGTAATTCACCCCTCCACTTT.

The chain couples TRBV28 to TRBJ2-6, with TRBD1 matching 7 bases. The V segment lost 6 bases and the J segment 2 bases; nucleotides outside the gene matches: 7. The CDR3 covers 16 residues. Germline CDR1 MDHEN, CDR2 SYDVKM. CDR3 protein: CASSPTDRAGANVLTF. The DNA for the CDR3 is TGTGCCAGCAGCCCCACCGACAGGGCTGGGGCCAACGTCCTGACTTTC.

This sequence joins TRBV21-1 and TRBJ2-7. TRBV21-1 is noted as a pseudogene. The CDR3 has 18 residues. The CDR3 DNA is TGTGCCAGCAGCAAAGCCCCACCTTTCGGGACGGACGAGTACGAGCAGTACTTC. Protein sequence: CASSKAPPFGTDEYEQYF.

The CDR3 loop is CASSVAPNQPQHF. For the CDR3, the DNA is TGTGCCAGCAGCGTAGCCCCCAATCAGCCCCAGCATTTT. The chain carries TRBV9 and TRBJ1-5; D gene uncertain. Germline CDR1 is SGDLS and CDR2 is YYNGEE. V lost 0 bases and J 3 bases, leaving 4 bases between the germline ends. CDR3 length: 13 residues.

V gene TRBV9 combines with J gene TRBJ2-3, with 8 bases lining up with TRBD2. The germline CDR1 and CDR2 sequences are SGDLS and YYNGEE. CDR3 length equals 16 residues. Losses at the gene ends were 0 bases for V and 3 bases for J; bases not matched to a gene: 6. CDR3 sequence: CASSVGSAGVTDTQYF. The CDR3 DNA is TGTGCCAGCAGCGTAGGCTCAGCGGGAGTTACAGATACGCAGTATTTT.

Only one count was recorded for this clone. This CDR3 is CASSLEYRALETQYF. CDR3 in DNA: TGCGCCAGCAGCTTGGAGTACAGGGCCTTGGAGACCCAGTACTTC. The chain has TRBV5-1 and TRBJ2-5; D might be TRBD1 (6 bases). V was pared by 0 bases and J by 5 bases, with 14 bases between. Germline values: CDR1 SGHRS, CDR2 YFSETQ. CDR3 size: 15 residues.

The chain couples TRBV7-3 to TRBJ2-1; 12 positions match TRBD1. The CDR3 loop spans 15 amino acids. The V and J ends lost 5 bases and 9 bases, in that order; junction bases with no gene match: 8. Germline CDR1 and CDR2: SGHTA and FQGTGA. The CDR3 reads CASSPLGTGGTEQFF. The CDR3 region has the DNA TGTGCCAGCAGCCCCCTTGGGACAGGGGGCACTGAGCAGTTCTTC.

This chain connects TRBV13 to TRBJ2-7; tentative D call: TRBD2 (6 bases). V was trimmed by 4 bases and J by 3 bases, leaving 7 bases between them. CDR3 size: 12 residues. From germline, CDR1 is PRHDT and CDR2 FYEKMQ (reference sequence). CDR3: CASSSGGYEQYF. In DNA, the CDR3 is TGTGCCAGCAGCTCCGGGGGCTACGAGCAGTACTTC. The full variable domain, completed using reference TRBV13 and TRBJ2-7, is AAGVIQSPRHLIKEKRETATLKCYPIPRHDTVYWYQQGPGQDPQFLISFYEKMQSDKGSIPDRFSAQQFSDYHSELNMSSLELGDSALYFCASSSGGYEQYFGPGTRLTVT.

V gene TRBV6-1 combines with J gene TRBJ2-1; 11 bases are a match to TRBD2. Germline assignment: CDR1 MNHNS and CDR2 SASEGT. The CDR3 runs 15 residues. The J segment lost 7 bases and the V segment lost 6 bases, leaving 8 bases of the junction unmatched. The CDR3 reads CASRLLAGGANEQFF. In DNA form, the CDR3 reads TGTGCCAGCAGGCTCCTAGCGGGAGGCGCAAATGAGCAGTTCTTC.

This rearrangement joins TRBV30 to TRBJ2-5; the D gene is possibly TRBD1 (6 bases). V gave up 0 bases and J gave up 1 base, with 9 bases separating them. Per the germline V gene, CDR1 is GTSNPN and CDR2 is SVGIG (reference sequence). This CDR3 region has 14 residues. The CDR3 here is CAWSVLQGQETQYF. DNA for the CDR3: TGTGCCTGGAGTGTTTTACAGGGCCAAGAGACCCAGTACTTC. Drawing the rest from reference TRBV30 and TRBJ2-5, the complete variable domain is SQTIHQWPATLVQPVGSPLSLECTVEGTSNPNLYWYRQAAGRGLQLLFYSVGIGQISSEVPQNLSASRPQDRQFILSSKKLLLSDSGFYLCAWSVLQGQETQYFGPGTRLLVL.

This chain connects TRBV6-5 to TRBJ1-5, with TRBD1 identical over 8 bases. This CDR3 has 14 amino acids. With V trimmed by 6 bases and J by 4 bases, 5 bases remained unmatched. CDR1 is MNHEY, CDR2 SVGAGI, per germline. CDR3 nucleotide sequence: TGTGCCAGCAGACAGGGGGTTCAAAATCAGCCCCAGCATTTT. Encoded protein: CASRQGVQNQPQHF.

The gene calls are TRBV7-2 and TRBJ2-3, with 7 bases matching TRBD2. CDR1 is SGHTA and CDR2 is FQGNSA in the germline V gene. This CDR3 region has 14 residues. V was clipped by 6 bases and J by 8 bases; unmatched bases: 11. CDR3 protein: CASRRDYRGGTQYF. CDR3 nucleotides: TGTGCCAGCAGACGGGACTACCGTGGAGGTACGCAGTATTTT.

This clone was seen once. This chain joins TRBV28 and TRBJ1-1, with a possible D match to TRBD1 (6 bases). The germline gives CDR1 MDHEN, CDR2 SYDVKM. V lost 7 bases and J 2 bases, leaving 17 bases between the germline ends. This CDR3 has 15 residues. The CDR3 is CASIPYSGTNTEAFF. The CDR3 nucleotides read TGTGCCAGCATCCCGTACTCCGGGACAAACACTGAAGCTTTCTTT.

The rearrangement links TRBV28 to TRBJ2-5, with D tentatively TRBD2 (6 bases). The germline V gene has CDR1 MDHEN and CDR2 SYDVKM. The CDR3 totals 16 residues. Trimming took 5 bases from V and 2 from J, leaving 18 bases between them. In DNA form, the CDR3 reads TGTGCCAGCAGTCCCCCCGGTAAAGGGAGGCAAGAGACCCAGTACTTC. Translating gives CASSPPGKGRQETQYF.

As concerns this clone: At one end, the junction sequence differs from germline, possibly due to a read error. The J gene is TRBJ2-2, the V gene TRBV7-3; no clear D. Germline values: CDR1 SGHTA, CDR2 FQGTGA. The CDR3 has 13 amino acids. This chain's CDR3 is CASSSANTGELFF. The CDR3 nucleotides read TGTGCCAGCAGCTCTGCGAACACCGGAGAGCTGTTTTTT.

This chain links TRBV14 with TRBJ2-5; TRBD2 agrees at 11 bases. Germline-derived CDR1 and CDR2 are SGHDN and FVKESK. V dropped 3 bases and J dropped 1; count of bases not matched to a gene: 7. The CDR3 spans 17 residues. As DNA, the CDR3 is TGTGCCAGCAGCCAGAGGACTAGCGGGTACCCCCAAGAGACCCAGTACTTC. Its translation: CASSQRTSGYPQETQYF.

The genes are TRBV29-1 and TRBJ1-5, with a tentative D call TRBD1 (6 bases). The CDR3 sequence is 15 residues long. V was cut by 4 bases and J by 0 bases, with 13 bases left in between. Germline V gives CDR1 SQVTM, CDR2 ANQGSEA. CDR3 sequence (DNA): TGCAGCGTTGTCACGGGGGCTGGTAGCAATCAGCCCCAGCATTTT. Translated: CSVVTGAGSNQPQHF.

This clone was seen a single time. The V and J genes are TRBV25-1 and TRBJ2-7; D is unclear. Looked up from germline, CDR1 is MGHDK and CDR2 is SYGVNS. The CDR3 is made up of 14 amino acids. Trimming shortened V by 1 base and J by 3 bases, and 10 bases separated the two germline ends. The CDR3 region is CASSELDGYYEQYF. The CDR3 DNA is TGTGCCAGCAGTGAATTAGACGGATACTACGAGCAGTACTTC.

This chain connects TRBV7-8 to TRBJ2-1; D call uncertain. The CDR3 length is 15 residues. V was shortened by 5 bases and J by 8 bases, with 19 bases between the two germline ends. The germline gives CDR1 SGHVS, CDR2 FQNEAQ. CDR3 sequence (DNA): TGTGCCAGCAGCAAAGTGCCTCCCGAGATCCATGAGCAGTTCTTC. It specifies CASSKVPPEIHEQFF.

The rearrangement links TRBV7-2 to TRBJ1-2; TRBD1 aligns across 7 bases. Per germline, CDR1 SGHTA and CDR2 FQGNSA. The CDR3 length is 15 residues. V trimming: 5 bases; J trimming: 6 bases; junction bases outside the gene matches: 12. The CDR3 region is CASSQVTHRGNGYTF. The CDR3 bases are TGTGCCAGCAGCCAGGTTACACACAGGGGAAATGGCTACACCTTC.

V and J are TRBV18 and TRBJ1-6; no clear D gene. The V end was cut by 4 bases, the J end by 5 bases, with 9 bases between. Per the germline V gene, CDR1 is KGHSH and CDR2 is LQKENI. The length of the CDR3 is 14 residues. The CDR3 here is CASSRQSDNSPLHF. In nucleotides, the CDR3 is TGTGCCAGCTCACGGCAGTCCGATAATTCACCCCTCCACTTT.